Below, one TCR beta chain is given with its context. Germline assignment: CDR1 GTSNPN and CDR2 SVGIG (reference sequence). V was clipped by 2 bases and J by 0 bases, with 10 bases between them. The CDR3 runs 14 residues. This record comes from a study of blood T cell repertoires in COVID-19. About the study: The study drew acute and convalescent COVID-19 samples from the United States, Italy and Spain. T cells, B-cell-depleted T cells, or PBMCs supplied cDNA or gDNA.

Produced via immunoSEQ multiplex PCR; TCRdb's table is partial and in-frame only. The data contain hundreds of thousands of clones, about 89% of them singletons. Sequences were obtained from peripheral blood. The source of this sequence is a woman aged 45 to 65 who had recovered from COVID-19. The V gene is TRBV30, the J gene TRBJ1-1; D is possibly TRBD1 (5 bases). The CDR3 nucleotides are TGTGCCTGGAGTCCAGGGCTACTGAACACTGAAGCTTTCTTT. This codes for CAWSPGLLNTEAFF.